By sample share, the clone carrying this T cell receptor (delta chain) is medium-sized. This CDR3 is also generated by other DNA sequences in the sample. TCRdb re-called clones from the RT-PCR reads via CATT. The table includes around 16,000 delta-chain clones, about 9.8% detected once. These data come from a study of gamma-delta T cells after stem cell transplantation. Per germline, CDR1 GEAIGNYY and CDR2 EKD. Unmatched junction bases numbered 4, after V lost 1 base and J lost 0 bases. There are 18 residues in the CDR3. This clonotype was obtained from a human donor. It is not recorded whose cells these are; they may come from a transplant donor. This chain links TRDV2 with TRDJ3, with TRDD3 matching over 8 bases. The specimen was gamma-delta T cells. The CDR3 DNA reads TGTGCCTGTGACACGACTGGGGGTAGCTCCTGGGACACCCGACAGATGTTTTTC. Protein product: CACDTTGGSSWDTRQMFF.